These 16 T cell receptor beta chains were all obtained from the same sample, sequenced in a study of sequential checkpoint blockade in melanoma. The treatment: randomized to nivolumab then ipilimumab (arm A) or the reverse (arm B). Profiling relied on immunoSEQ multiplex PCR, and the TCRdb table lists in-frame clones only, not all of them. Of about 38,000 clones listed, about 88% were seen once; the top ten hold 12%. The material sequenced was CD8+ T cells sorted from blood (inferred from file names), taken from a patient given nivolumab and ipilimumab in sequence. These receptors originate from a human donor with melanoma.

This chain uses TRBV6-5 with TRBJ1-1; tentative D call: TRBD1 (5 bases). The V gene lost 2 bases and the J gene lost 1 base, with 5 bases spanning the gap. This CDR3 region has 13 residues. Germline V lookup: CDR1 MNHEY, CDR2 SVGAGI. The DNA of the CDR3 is TGTGCCAGCAGTTACACAGGGAACACTGAAGCTTTCTTT. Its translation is CASSYTGNTEAFF.

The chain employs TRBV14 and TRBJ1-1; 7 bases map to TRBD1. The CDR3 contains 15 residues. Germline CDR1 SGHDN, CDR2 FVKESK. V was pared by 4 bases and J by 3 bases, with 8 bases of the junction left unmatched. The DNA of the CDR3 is TGTGCCAGCAGCCCCGACAGGGCCTGGGACACTGAAGCTTTCTTT. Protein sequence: CASSPDRAWDTEAFF.

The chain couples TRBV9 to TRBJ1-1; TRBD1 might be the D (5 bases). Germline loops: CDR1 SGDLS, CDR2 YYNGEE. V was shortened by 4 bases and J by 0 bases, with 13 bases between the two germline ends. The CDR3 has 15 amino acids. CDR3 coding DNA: TGTGCCAGCAGCCCTCGACAGACCTTGAACACTGAAGCTTTCTTT. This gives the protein CASSPRQTLNTEAFF.

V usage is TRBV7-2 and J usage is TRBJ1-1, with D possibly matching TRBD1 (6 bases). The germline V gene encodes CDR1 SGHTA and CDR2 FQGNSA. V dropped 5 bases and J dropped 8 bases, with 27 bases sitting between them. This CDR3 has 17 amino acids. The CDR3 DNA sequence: TGTGCCAGCAGCCTCAGCGGGGCCAGTCGGGGGCGCCCAGAAGCTTTCTTT. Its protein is CASSLSGASRGRPEAFF.

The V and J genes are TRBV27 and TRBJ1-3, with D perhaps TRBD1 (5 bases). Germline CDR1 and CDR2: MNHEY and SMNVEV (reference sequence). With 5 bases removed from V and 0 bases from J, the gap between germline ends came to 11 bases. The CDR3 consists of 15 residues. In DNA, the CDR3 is TGTGCCAGCAGTCTGCGGGGGGTCTCTGGAAACACCATATATTTT. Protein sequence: CASSLRGVSGNTIYF.

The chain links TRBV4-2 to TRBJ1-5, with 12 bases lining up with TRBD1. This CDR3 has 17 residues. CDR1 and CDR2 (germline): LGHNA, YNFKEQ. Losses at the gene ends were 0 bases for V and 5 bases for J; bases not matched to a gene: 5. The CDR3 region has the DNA TGTGCCAGCAGCCAAGATTCGGGACAGGGGGCCTATCAGCCCCAGCATTTT. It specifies CASSQDSGQGAYQPQHF.

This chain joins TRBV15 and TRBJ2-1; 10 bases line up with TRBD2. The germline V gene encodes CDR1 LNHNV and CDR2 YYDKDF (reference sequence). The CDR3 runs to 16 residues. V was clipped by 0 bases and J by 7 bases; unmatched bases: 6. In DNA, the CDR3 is TGTGCCACCAGCAGAGATCTTCTAGCGGGGGTGAATGAGCAGTTCTTC. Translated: CATSRDLLAGVNEQFF. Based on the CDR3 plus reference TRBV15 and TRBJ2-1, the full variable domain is DAMVIQNPRYQVTQFGKPVTLSCSQTLNHNVMYWYQQKSSQAPKLLFHYYDKDFNNEADTPDNFQSRRPNTSFCFLDIRSPGLGDTAMYLCATSRDLLAGVNEQFFGPGTRLTVL.

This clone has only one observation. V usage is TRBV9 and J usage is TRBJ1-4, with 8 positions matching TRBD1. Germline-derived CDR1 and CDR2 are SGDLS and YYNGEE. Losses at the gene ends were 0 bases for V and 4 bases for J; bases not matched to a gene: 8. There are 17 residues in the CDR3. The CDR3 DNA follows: TGTGCCAGCAGCGTAGGGCACTGGACAGGGTTTAATGAAAAACTGTTTTTT. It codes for CASSVGHWTGFNEKLFF.

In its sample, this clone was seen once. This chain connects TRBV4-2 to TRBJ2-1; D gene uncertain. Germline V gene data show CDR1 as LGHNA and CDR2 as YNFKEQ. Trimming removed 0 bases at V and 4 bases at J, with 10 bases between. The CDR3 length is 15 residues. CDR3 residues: CASSQDPTLYNEQFF. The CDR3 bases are TGTGCCAGCAGCCAAGATCCCACTCTATACAATGAGCAGTTCTTC.

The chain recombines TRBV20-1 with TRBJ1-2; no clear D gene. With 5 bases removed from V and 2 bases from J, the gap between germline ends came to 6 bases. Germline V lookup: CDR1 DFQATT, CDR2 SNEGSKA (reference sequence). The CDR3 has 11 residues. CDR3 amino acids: CSAQLNYGYTF. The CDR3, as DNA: TGCAGTGCTCAACTAAACTATGGCTACACCTTC.

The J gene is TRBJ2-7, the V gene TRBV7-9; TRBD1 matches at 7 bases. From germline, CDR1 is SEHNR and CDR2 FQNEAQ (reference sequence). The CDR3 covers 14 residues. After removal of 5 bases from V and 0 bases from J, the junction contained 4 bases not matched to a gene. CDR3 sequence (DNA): TGTGCCAGCAGCGCAGGGACAGTCTCCTACGAGCAGTACTTC. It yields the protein CASSAGTVSYEQYF.

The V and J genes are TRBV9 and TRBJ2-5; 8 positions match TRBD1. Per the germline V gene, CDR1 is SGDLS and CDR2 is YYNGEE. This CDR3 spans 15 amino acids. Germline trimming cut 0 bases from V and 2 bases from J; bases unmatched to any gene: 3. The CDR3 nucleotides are TGTGCCAGCAGCGTAGACAGGGGGATTCAAGAGACCCAGTACTTC. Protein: CASSVDRGIQETQYF.

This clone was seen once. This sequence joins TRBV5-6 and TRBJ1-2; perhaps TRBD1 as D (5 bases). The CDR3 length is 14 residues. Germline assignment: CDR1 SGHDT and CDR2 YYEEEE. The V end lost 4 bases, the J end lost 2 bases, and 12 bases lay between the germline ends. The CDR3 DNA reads TGTGCCAGCAGCGCCTCGGGGGTAAACTATGGCTACACCTTC. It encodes CASSASGVNYGYTF.

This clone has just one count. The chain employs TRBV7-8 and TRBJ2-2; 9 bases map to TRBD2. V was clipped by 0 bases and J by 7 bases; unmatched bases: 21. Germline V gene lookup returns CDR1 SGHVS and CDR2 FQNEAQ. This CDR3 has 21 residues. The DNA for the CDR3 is TGTGCCAGCAGCTTAGCGAGCGGGCGTTATGGGCGGGAGGGCCGCGACGGGGAGCTGTTTTTT. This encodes CASSLASGRYGREGRDGELFF.

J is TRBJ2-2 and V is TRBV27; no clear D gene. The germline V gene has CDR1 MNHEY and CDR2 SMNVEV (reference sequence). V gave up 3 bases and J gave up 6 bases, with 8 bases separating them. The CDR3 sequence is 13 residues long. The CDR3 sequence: CASSFVSPGELFF. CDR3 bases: TGTGCCAGCAGTTTCGTGTCCCCCGGGGAGCTGTTTTTT.

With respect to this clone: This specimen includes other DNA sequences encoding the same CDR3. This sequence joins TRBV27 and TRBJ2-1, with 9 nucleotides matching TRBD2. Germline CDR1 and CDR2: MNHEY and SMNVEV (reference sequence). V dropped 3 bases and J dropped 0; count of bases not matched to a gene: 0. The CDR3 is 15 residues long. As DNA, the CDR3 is TGTGCCAGCAGTTTTAGCGGGAGCTCCTACAATGAGCAGTTCTTC. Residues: CASSFSGSSYNEQFF.